This TCR beta chain is drawn from a study of blood T cell repertoires in COVID-19. About the research overall: Donors in the United States, Italy and Spain gave samples during acute or convalescent COVID-19. Sources were T cells, B-cell-depleted T cells, or PBMCs; the material itself was cDNA or gDNA.

The germline gives CDR1 KGHSH, CDR2 LQKENI. Germline trimming cut 3 bases from V and 5 bases from J; bases unmatched to any gene: 0. This CDR3 comprises 13 residues. Authors' methods: Reference gene primer amplification in the assay estimated nucleated cell counts. Profiled with immunoSEQ multiplex PCR; TCRdb holds only in-frame clones, not every one. V, J and clone size are those of that table, while D and trimming were read from the DNA. This table has a few hundred thousand clones, approximately 89% appearing once. The chain is built from TRBV18 and TRBJ2-3; TRBD2 aligns across 9 bases. The TCR was taken from an older woman with acute or convalescent COVID-19. Sequences were obtained from peripheral blood. In DNA form, the CDR3 reads TGTGCCAGCTCACCGCGGGGGGGAGATACGCAGTATTTT. Encoded protein: CASSPRGGDTQYF.